This is a list of T cell receptor beta chains from one sample in a study of glioma-infiltrating T cells. TCRdb called the multiplex PCR reads again in MiXCR, with one record for every CDR3 protein. The data contain some 99,000 distinct CDR3 sequences, about 25% of them singletons. Sequencing was performed on glioma tissue, nonneoplastic brain tissue, or PBMCs (not recorded which). Source of these receptors: a human donor with low-grade glioma or glioblastoma, undergoing nonglioma brain surgery, or in good health (not recorded which). Each CDR3 is given with its conserved first and last residue. D genes are given only for firm matches. Expanded clones are given a class, and other clones once, few, many or no size at all.

V gene,CDR3 length,D gene,clone size,J gene,CDR3 DNA,CDR3 protein
TRBV12-3/TRBV12-4,13,NA,many,TRBJ1-5,TGTGCCAGCAGTTTTCAGGAAAATCAGCCCCAGCATTTT,CASSFQENQPQHF
TRBV2,13,NA,many,TRBJ2-5,TGTGCCAGCACTCCTTTGTCCGGGGAGACCCAGTACTTC,CASTPLSGETQYF
TRBV20-1,14,TRBD1,many,TRBJ1-2,TGCAGTGCTAGAGATAACAGGGGGCTTTCGGGCTACACCTTC,CSARDNRGLSGYTF
TRBV20-1,15,NA,many,TRBJ2-3,TGCAGTGCCATGATCGATTGGACTACAGCAGATACGCAGTATTTT,CSAMIDWTTADTQYF
TRBV4-1,13,NA,many,TRBJ1-1,TGCGCCAGCAGCCAAGTTCCGGACACTGAAGCTTTCTTT,CASSQVPDTEAFF
TRBV18,15,NA,many,TRBJ1-1,TGTGCCAGCTCACCAACCCCAAATGGGGACACTGAAGCTTTCTTT,CASSPTPNGDTEAFF
TRBV11-3,13,NA,many,TRBJ1-1,TGTGCCAGCTTGTTTACTAAGGAGACTGAAGCTTTCTTT,CASLFTKETEAFF
TRBV6-2/TRBV6-3,12,NA,many,TRBJ2-7,TGTGCCAGCAGTTACAATAGAAACGAGCAGTACTTC,CASSYNRNEQYF
TRBV20-1,13,TRBD1,many,TRBJ2-7,TGCAGTGCCCCGAGGGACAGTGCCTACGAGCAGTACTTC,CSAPRDSAYEQYF
TRBV4-3,14,TRBD1,many,TRBJ1-5,TGCGCCAGCAGCCAGCGACAGGGTGATCAGCCCCAGCATTTT,CASSQRQGDQPQHF
TRBV29-1,14,NA,once,TRBJ1-2,TGCAGCGTTGACATTCAGGGAAGGGACTATGGCTACACCTTC,CSVDIQGRDYGYTF
TRBV29-1,12,NA,many,TRBJ1-2,TGCAGCGTTGAGAGGCCCACCGGTGGCTACACCTTC,CSVERPTGGYTF
TRBV5-4,16,NA,many,TRBJ1-1,TGTGCCAGCAGCTCATCACGTCTTGCCTTAGGTGCTGAAGCTTTCTTT,CASSSSRLALGAEAFF
TRBV6-4,13,NA,many,TRBJ2-5,TGTGCCAGCAGCAGACAGGCCGAAGAGACCCAGTACTTC,CASSRQAEETQYF
TRBV4-1,14,NA,many,TRBJ1-1,TGCGCCAGCAGCCAAGCCCTCATGAACACTGAAGCTTTCTTT,CASSQALMNTEAFF
TRBV4-2,16,NA,many,TRBJ2-3,TGTGCCAGCAGCCAGTTACGGGACGGAAGCACAGATACGCAGTATTTT,CASSQLRDGSTDTQYF
TRBV7-9,14,NA,NA,TRBJ2-7,TGTGCCACAGCCCGACTAGATTCGTCCCACGAGCAGTACTTC,CATARLDSSHEQYF
TRBV15,16,TRBD2,many,TRBJ2-7,TGTGCCACCAGCAGGATTGGGCGGGAGGGCCGCGACGAGCAGTACTTC,CATSRIGREGRDEQYF
TRBV19,14,NA,NA,TRBJ2-3,TGTGCCAGTAGTATAACGGGGGGCCCAGATACGCAGTATTTT,CASSITGGPDTQYF
TRBV7-8,14,TRBD1,NA,TRBJ1-5,TGTGCCAGCAGCCCTGGGACAGTTAATCAGCCCCAGCATTTT,CASSPGTVNQPQHF
TRBV6-6,14,NA,NA,TRBJ1-2,TGTGTTAGCAGTTACCAAGGGGCTAACTATGGCTACACCTTC,CVSSYQGANYGYTF
TRBV24-1,14,NA,many,TRBJ1-2,TGTGCCACCAGTGATTTTTTCAGGGACTATGGCTACACCTTC,CATSDFFRDYGYTF
TRBV6-2/TRBV6-3,19,TRBD2,many,TRBJ2-1,TGTGCCAGCAGTTACTCGACTAGCGGGAGGGCCTCCCCCTACAATGAGCAGTTCTTC,CASSYSTSGRASPYNEQFF
TRBV5-1,17,TRBD1,many,TRBJ1-1,TGCGCCAGCAGCTTGGCCGGGGACAGGGGGCGTAGCACTGAAGCTTTCTTT,CASSLAGDRGRSTEAFF
TRBV18,15,NA,many,TRBJ1-3,TGTGCCAGCTCACCAACGGCAGATAAGGGAAACACCATATATTTT,CASSPTADKGNTIYF
TRBV28,16,NA,many,TRBJ1-5,TGTGCCAGCAGTCCCTGGAACCCGGGTGGCAATCAGCCCCAGCATTTT,CASSPWNPGGNQPQHF
TRBV7-9,14,NA,many,TRBJ2-5,TGTGCCAGCAGCTTAGTACGTGGTGAAGAGACCCAGTACTTC,CASSLVRGEETQYF
TRBV18,15,NA,many,TRBJ1-1,TGTGCCAGCTCACGGGGGAAGGGCCCGAACACTGAAGCTTTCTTT,CASSRGKGPNTEAFF
TRBV5-4,14,NA,many,TRBJ2-6,TGTGCCAGCAGCTTATTCACCGGGGCCAACGTCCTGACTTTC,CASSLFTGANVLTF
TRBV12-3/TRBV12-4,16,NA,NA,TRBJ2-5,TGTGCCAGCAGATCTACAGGGAGGACGGGGGAAGAGACCCAGTACTTC,CASRSTGRTGEETQYF
TRBV9,14,NA,many,TRBJ1-2,TGTGCCAGCAGCGTATTGTCTTCGAACTATGGCTACACCTTC,CASSVLSSNYGYTF
TRBV20-1,14,NA,many,TRBJ2-3,TGCAGTGCCCTGGGGGGCGCGGGTACAGATACGCAGTATTTT,CSALGGAGTDTQYF
TRBV19,14,TRBD1,NA,TRBJ1-2,TGTGCCAGTACTCGGGACAGGGTTTACTATGGCTACACCTTC,CASTRDRVYYGYTF
TRBV5-1,17,NA,many,TRBJ1-6,TGCGCCAGCAGCTTGACAGGGACGGGACGAATTAATTCACCCCTCCACTTT,CASSLTGTGRINSPLHF
TRBV27,14,NA,many,TRBJ1-2,TGTGCCAGCAGGAGACTGGCCAGGGACTATGGCTACACCTTC,CASRRLARDYGYTF
TRBV20-1,13,NA,many,TRBJ2-2,TGCAGTGCTACTAGCCCGAACACCGGGGAGCTGTTTTTT,CSATSPNTGELFF
TRBV7-9,12,NA,NA,TRBJ2-3,TGTGCCAGCAGCTCCCACACAGATACGCAGTATTTT,CASSSHTDTQYF
TRBV29-1,12,NA,many,TRBJ1-4,TGCAGCGTTGATCTGGGGAACGAAAAACTGTTTTTT,CSVDLGNEKLFF
TRBV5-4,16,TRBD1,NA,TRBJ2-1,TGTGCCATACCTGGTGGGACAGATAACTCCTACAATGAGCAGTTCTTC,CAIPGGTDNSYNEQFF